What follows describes a single T cell receptor (beta chain). What it binds is not known. This sample is drawn from a study of CD8 T cells in ankylosing spondylitis. Germline CDR1 SGHRS, CDR2 YFSETQ. Trimming shortened V by 8 bases and J by 3 bases, and 17 bases separated the two germline ends. The CDR3 extends over 14 amino acids. TCRdb redid the calling of the 5' RACE reads with MiXCR, one entry per CDR3 protein. The sample lists about 750,000 distinct CDR3 sequences, roughly 19% occurring once. Findings and caveats of the study: Apparently characteristic of ankylosing spondylitis blood was a TCR beta motif (fewer than 10 highly homologous variants). Prior work had noted some motif variants in reactive arthritis blood and synovial fluid. Disease-associated clonotypes exhibited CD8+ identity and were relatively infrequent in peripheral blood.

The V gene is TRBV5-1, the J gene TRBJ1-2; TRBD1 might be the D (6 bases). The material sequenced was blood, either unsorted or a sorted T cell fraction (not recorded which). The receptor comes from a male donor with ankylosing spondylitis. DNA for the CDR3: TGCGCCAGTCCCTTGGGCACAGGGTACTATGGCTACACCTTC. It specifies CASPLGTGYYGYTF.